Each of the 10 T cell receptor beta chains below was sequenced from the same sample in a study of shared clonotypes between healthy human individuals. Naive CD8 cells lacked CD45RO and underwent positive selection for CCR7, leaving out terminally differentiated effector memory CD45RA+ cells. Clones were sequenced by immunoSEQ multiplex PCR, and TCRdb holds only the in-frame ones, with some missing. The sample yields 600,000 or so clones, around 96% seen once. Sequencing was performed on naive CD8+ T cells sorted from blood. The receptor set was obtained from a woman aged 25-40 years in good health.

The chain combines TRBV27 with TRBJ1-4, with 11 bases that match TRBD1. The CDR3 contains 17 residues. Germline CDR1 is MNHEY and CDR2 is SMNVEV (reference sequence). Trimming took 3 bases from V and 5 from J; bases not matched to a gene: 8. The CDR3 protein is CASSLRTGGAYNEKLFF. The CDR3 nucleotides are TGTGCCAGCAGTTTGCGGACAGGGGGCGCGTACAATGAAAAACTGTTTTTT.

This sequence joins TRBV11-1 and TRBJ2-7; the D is unclear. The V end was cut by 2 bases, the J end by 5 bases, with 7 bases between. Germline assignment: CDR1 SGHAT and CDR2 FQDESV (reference sequence). The CDR3 has 12 residues. The DNA for the CDR3 is TGTGCCAGCAGCTTACAGACGGACGAGCAGTACTTC. Protein: CASSLQTDEQYF.

The chain uses TRBV7-8 and TRBJ2-7, with a possible D match to TRBD1 (6 bases). This CDR3 comprises 13 residues. Germline values: CDR1 SGHVS, CDR2 FQNEAQ. Trimming took off 2 bases at V and 6 bases at J, with 11 bases between the two ends. CDR3 sequence: CASSLNTGSEQYF. The CDR3 nucleotides read TGTGCCAGCAGCTTAAATACAGGGAGCGAGCAGTACTTC.

CDR3 sequence: CASSYRRNTEAFF. The CDR3 nucleotides are TGTGCCAGCAGTTACAGACGGAACACTGAAGCTTTCTTT. The chain recombines TRBV7-7 with TRBJ1-1; D not certain. Germline V gene sequence: CDR1 SSHAT, CDR2 FNYEAQ (reference sequence). This CDR3 region has 13 residues. The V end was cut by 6 bases, the J end by 1 base, with 9 bases between.

Notes on this clone: The sample carries other DNA sequences with the same CDR3. The V gene is TRBV4-1, the J gene TRBJ2-1; D is undetermined. The germline CDR1 and CDR2 sequences are MGHRA and YSYEKL. This CDR3 region has 13 residues. Between the trimmed V and J ends, which lost 1 base and 4 bases, there was a span of 5 bases. The CDR3 DNA follows: TGCGCCAGCAGCCAAGGAGGATACAATGAGCAGTTCTTC. This encodes CASSQGGYNEQFF.

V gene TRBV28 combines with J gene TRBJ2-5; possible D gene TRBD2, 6 bases. Trimming removed 6 bases at V and 5 bases at J, with 19 bases between. The germline CDR1 and CDR2 sequences are MDHEN and SYDVKM. There are 15 residues in the CDR3. The CDR3 here is CASRGMEGGVETQYF. The DNA of the CDR3 is TGTGCCAGCAGGGGGATGGAGGGAGGTGTGGAGACCCAGTACTTC.

CDR3 protein: CASSLGPPGFWEQYF. In DNA, the CDR3 is TGTGCCAGCAGTTTAGGGCCGCCTGGGTTCTGGGAGCAGTACTTC. The chain carries TRBV27 and TRBJ2-7; D remains ambiguous. V lost 2 bases to trimming and J lost 7 bases, with 18 bases between them. CDR3 length equals 15 residues. The germline V gene has CDR1 MNHEY and CDR2 SMNVEV (reference sequence).

The rearrangement links TRBV4-1 to TRBJ2-7; D gene uncertain. The CDR3 runs to 12 residues. V lost 0 bases and J lost 6, with 6 bases in between. Germline loops: CDR1 MGHRA, CDR2 YSYEKL. In DNA form, the CDR3 reads TGCGCCAGCAGCCAAGATGGGCGCGAGCAGTACTTC. Amino acids: CASSQDGREQYF.

V gene TRBV5-1 combines with J gene TRBJ2-1; D not certain. The CDR3 totals 15 residues. From germline, CDR1 is SGHRS and CDR2 YFSETQ. The germline V and J ends were trimmed by 3 bases and 3 bases, with 13 bases remaining between them. The CDR3, as DNA: TGCGCCAGCAGCTCGTGGCAGGAAAACTACAATGAGCAGTTCTTC. Protein product: CASSSWQENYNEQFF.

This sequence joins TRBV6-1 and TRBJ2-7; 8 bases line up with TRBD1. J was trimmed by 3 bases and V by 0 bases; bases with no gene match: 1. Germline CDR1 reads MNHNS; CDR2 reads SASEGT. CDR3 length: 14 amino acids. The CDR3 is CASSEAGQGYEQYF. The CDR3 region has the DNA TGTGCCAGCAGTGAAGCCGGACAGGGCTACGAGCAGTACTTC.